This T cell receptor (beta chain) was observed in a study of blood T cell repertoires in COVID-19. Study at large: Material from acute and convalescent COVID-19 was sourced from the United States, Italy and Spain. PBMCs, B-cell-depleted T cells, or T cells provided the cDNA or gDNA that made up the material.

TCRdb's copy holds only in-frame clones and misses some; the assay was immunoSEQ multiplex PCR. The sample lists 45,000 to 55,000 clones, around 84% seen once, with over 9.5% in the top ten. V lost 3 bases, J lost 6 bases, and 16 bases lay in between. Germline CDR1 reads SNHLY; CDR2 reads FYNNEI. The CDR3 length is 15 residues. The sequence derives from a man aged 65-85 years with active COVID-19. Sequencing was carried out using peripheral blood. The chain links TRBV2 to TRBJ2-3; possibly TRBD2 for D (5 bases). The CDR3 coding sequence is TGTGCCAGCAGTGATACCGCCGGCGGGTTGGATACGCAGTATTTT. Protein: CASSDTAGGLDTQYF. Variable domain in full (rest from reference TRBV2 and TRBJ2-3): EPEVTQTPSHQVTQMGQEVILRCVPISNHLYFYWYRQILGQKVEFLVSFYNNEISEKSEIFDDQFSVERPDGSNFTLKIRSTKLEDSAMYFCASSDTAGGLDTQYFGPGTRLTVL.